These 16 T cell receptor beta chains were sequenced from one sample in a study of OX40 agonist ivuxolimab in advanced cancers. The method behind the library was the immunoSEQ multiplex PCR assay. The immuneACCESS repertoire file appears here via TCRdb, limited to in-frame rearrangements. These files lack a portion of the clones; in checked studies, under half of the deficit traces to unresolved V genes, and the cause of the others is not known. This sample lists over 55,000 clones; approximately 80% were detected once. Approximately 8% of the sample goes to the ten largest clones. Sample: CD4+ or CD8+ T cells sorted from blood, taken in a trial of the OX40 agonist ivuxolimab. Receptors were obtained from an adult with an advanced solid tumor such as melanoma, head and neck, liver or kidney cancer.

The V gene is TRBV11-2, the J gene TRBJ1-4; D unresolved. The V end lost 6 bases, the J end lost 0 bases, and 14 bases lay between the germline ends. CDR1 is SGHAT, CDR2 FQNNGV, per germline. The CDR3 length is 16 residues. CDR3 residues: CASSTVAQATNEKLFF. DNA for the CDR3: TGTGCCAGCAGTACCGTAGCTCAGGCAACTAATGAAAAACTGTTTTTT.

The genes are TRBV14 and TRBJ2-1; 8 bases map to TRBD2. The CDR3 is 15 amino acids. V shed 2 bases and J 7 bases; nucleotides not matched to a gene: 7. Germline CDR1 and CDR2: SGHDN and FVKESK. DNA of the CDR3: TGTGCCAGCAGCCAACCGCGGGGGGTGGGGAATGAGCAGTTCTTC. Its translation is CASSQPRGVGNEQFF.

J is TRBJ2-5 and V is TRBV7-9; D may be TRBD1 (6 bases). This CDR3 has 16 residues. The V end lost 6 bases, the J end lost 2 bases, and 19 bases lay between the germline ends. Germline V gene data show CDR1 as SEHNR and CDR2 as FQNEAQ (reference sequence). The CDR3 spells CASRDSGAPEQETQYF. The CDR3 DNA is TGTGCCAGCAGGGACAGTGGGGCACCGGAGCAAGAGACCCAGTACTTC.

This clone was counted once. The CDR3 reads CASSFQGPDTQYF. CDR3 nucleotides: TGTGCCAGCAGCTTCCAGGGACCAGATACGCAGTATTTT. J is TRBJ2-3 and V is TRBV28; D may be TRBD1 or TRBD2 (5 bases each). CDR1 is MDHEN and CDR2 is SYDVKM in the germline V gene. V was cut by 6 bases and J by 4 bases, with 11 bases left in between. This CDR3 comprises 13 residues.

The rearrangement links TRBV10-1 to TRBJ1-2; the match to TRBD1 covers 8 bases. The ends lost 2 bases at V and 11 bases at J; junction bases unmatched: 13. The CDR3 length is 15 residues. Germline V gene sequence: CDR1 WNHNN, CDR2 SYGVQD (reference sequence). As DNA, the CDR3 is TGCGCCAGCAGTGAGACCTTGGGACAGGACGCACGGTACACCTTC. This encodes CASSETLGQDARYTF.

The chain has TRBV21-1 and TRBJ2-7. TRBV21-1 is an annotated pseudogene. The CDR3 consists of 14 residues. The CDR3 nucleotides read TGTGCCAGCAGGGGGAGGGGGCGCGACTACGAGCAGTACTTC. Its protein is CASRGRGRDYEQYF.

The chain joins TRBV6-5 to TRBJ1-4; weak D call: TRBD1 (6 bases). The CDR3 has 14 residues. From germline, CDR1 is MNHEY and CDR2 SVGAGI. V was cut by 2 bases and J by 8 bases, with 12 bases left in between. CDR3 in DNA: TGTGCCAGCAGTTACGGAACAGGGTACGAAAAACTGTTTTTT. Its translation is CASSYGTGYEKLFF.

V gene TRBV2 combines with J gene TRBJ1-1, with D unresolved. Trimming took off 6 bases at V and 1 base at J, with 9 bases between the two ends. Germline V gives CDR1 SNHLY, CDR2 FYNNEI. CDR3 size: 13 residues. The CDR3, as DNA: TGTGCCAGCAGGGGAGACCGGAACACTGAAGCTTTCTTT. Amino acid sequence: CASRGDRNTEAFF.

This chain connects TRBV2 to TRBJ2-2; D is uncertain. This CDR3 is 14 amino acids long. CDR1 SNHLY and CDR2 FYNNEI come from the germline V gene. V was trimmed by 6 bases and J by 2 bases, leaving 10 bases between them. CDR3 residues: CASSDSINTGELFF. The CDR3 DNA reads TGTGCCAGCAGCGACTCCATAAACACCGGGGAGCTGTTTTTT.

The chain links TRBV19 to TRBJ2-1; TRBD2 aligns across 11 bases. J lost 0 bases, V lost 6 bases, and 4 bases had no gene match. Germline assignment: CDR1 LNHDA and CDR2 SQIVND (reference sequence). The CDR3 consists of 16 residues. The CDR3 nucleotides read TGTGCCAGTAGCCGACTAGCGGGAAGCTCCTACAATGAGCAGTTCTTC. It encodes CASSRLAGSSYNEQFF.

The genes are TRBV28 and TRBJ1-1, with TRBD1 as a possible D gene (6 bases). This CDR3 has 15 amino acids. The germline CDR1 and CDR2 sequences are MDHEN and SYDVKM. Trimming pared 6 bases from V and 5 bases from J, leaving 19 bases between. The CDR3 loop is CASSQGRGARTEAFF. DNA for the CDR3: TGTGCCAGCAGCCAAGGCCGGGGGGCGCGGACTGAAGCTTTCTTT.

In its sample, this clone was seen a few times. J is TRBJ1-5 and V is TRBV7-9; possibly TRBD1 for D (6 bases). The CDR3 has 15 residues. The V and J ends lost 3 bases and 5 bases respectively, with 14 bases between them. CDR1 and CDR2 from the germline V gene are SEHNR and FQNEAQ (reference sequence). The CDR3 spells CASSFSRTEDQPQHF. CDR3 bases: TGTGCCAGCAGCTTTAGTAGGACAGAGGATCAGCCCCAGCATTTT.

DNA of the CDR3: TGTGCCAGCAGCTTGGGGGAGACAGGGATCGGGCAGCCCCAGCATTTT. Amino acid sequence: CASSLGETGIGQPQHF. This rearrangement joins TRBV7-9 to TRBJ1-5, with TRBD1 identical over 7 bases. The germline V gene encodes CDR1 SEHNR and CDR2 FQNEAQ (reference sequence). The junction had 12 bases not matched to a gene; V was cut back by 3 bases and J by 7 bases. The CDR3 covers 16 residues.

This clone was seen only once. This rearrangement joins TRBV7-2 to TRBJ2-7; D perhaps matches TRBD2 (5 bases). V was shortened by 2 bases and J by 5 bases, with 10 bases between the two germline ends. The germline V gene has CDR1 SGHTA and CDR2 FQGNSA. The CDR3 is made up of 13 amino acids. The CDR3 region has the DNA TGTGCCAGCAGCTTACGGCCGAGGGACGAGCAGTACTTC. This gives the protein CASSLRPRDEQYF.

The chain uses TRBV15 and TRBJ1-4; 9 positions match TRBD1. Looked up from germline, CDR1 is LNHNV and CDR2 is YYDKDF (reference sequence). V lost 2 bases to trimming and J lost 17 bases; unmatched junction nucleotides: 6. The CDR3 covers 12 residues. The CDR3 nucleotides read TGTGCCACCAGCAGATCCGGGACAGGGTTTTTTTTT. Encoded protein: CATSRSGTGFFF.

The gene calls are TRBV30 and TRBJ2-2; 10 bases are a match to TRBD2. The CDR3 length is 16 residues. V lost 4 bases and J lost 7; bases outside the gene matches: 12. Germline V gene sequence: CDR1 GTSNPN, CDR2 SVGIG (reference sequence). CDR3 amino acids: CAWKSLAGAGYGELFF. The DNA for the CDR3 is TGTGCCTGGAAGTCGCTAGCGGGAGCAGGGTACGGGGAGCTGTTTTTT. Full variable domain (rest looked up from reference TRBV30 and TRBJ2-2): SQTIHQWPATLVQPVGSPLSLECTVEGTSNPNLYWYRQAAGRGLQLLFYSVGIGQISSEVPQNLSASRPQDRQFILSSKKLLLSDSGFYLCAWKSLAGAGYGELFFGEGSRLTVL.